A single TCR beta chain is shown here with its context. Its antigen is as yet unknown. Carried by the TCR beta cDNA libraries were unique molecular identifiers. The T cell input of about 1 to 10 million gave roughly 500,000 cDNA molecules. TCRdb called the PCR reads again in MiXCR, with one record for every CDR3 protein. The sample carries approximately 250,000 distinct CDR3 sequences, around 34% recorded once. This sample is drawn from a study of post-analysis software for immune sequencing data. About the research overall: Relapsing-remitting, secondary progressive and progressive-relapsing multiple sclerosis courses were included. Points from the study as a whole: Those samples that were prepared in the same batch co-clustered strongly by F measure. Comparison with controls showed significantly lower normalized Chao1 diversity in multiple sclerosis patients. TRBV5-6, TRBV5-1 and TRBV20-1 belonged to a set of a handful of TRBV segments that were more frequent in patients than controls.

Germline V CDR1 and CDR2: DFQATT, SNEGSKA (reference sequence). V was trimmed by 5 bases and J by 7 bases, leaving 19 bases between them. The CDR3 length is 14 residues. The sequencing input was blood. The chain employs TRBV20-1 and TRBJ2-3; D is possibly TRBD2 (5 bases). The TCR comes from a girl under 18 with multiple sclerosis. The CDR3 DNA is TGCAGTGCTTCTCCGATGGAGGAACTCAATACGCAGTATTTT. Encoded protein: CSASPMEELNTQYF.